This T cell receptor (beta chain) originates from a study of blood T cell repertoires in COVID-19. Sequencing used immunoSEQ multiplex PCR; TCRdb keeps in-frame clones, though not all of them. This table holds about 80,000 clones, 78% found once. This CDR3 spans 15 amino acids. V was clipped by 1 base and J by 1 base; unmatched bases: 1. Germline V gives CDR1 SGHTA, CDR2 FQGNSA. The TCR originated in a human donor in a cohort sampled during active COVID-19. V usage is TRBV7-2 and J usage is TRBJ2-1, with 7 nucleotides matching TRBD1. The specimen was peripheral blood. CDR3 protein: CASSLDRGSYNEQFF. CDR3 coding DNA: TGTGCCAGCAGCTTAGACAGGGGTTCCTACAATGAGCAGTTCTTC.